A selection of T cell receptor beta chains follows, all from one sample in a study of spatial heterogeneity in lung cancer. TCRdb itself ran the 5' RACE reads through MiXCR, one entry per CDR3 protein. The sample holds tens of thousands of distinct CDR3 sequences, about an eighth seen once. The sequenced sample was PBMCs, obtained at surgery. These receptors were collected from a female donor with early-stage non-small cell lung cancer. Both conserved end residues are part of each CDR3. Each record gives: J gene, V gene, D gene, clone size, CDR3 DNA, CDR3 protein. The D gene is left open where the match is weak. The size entry is marked missing in some rows and otherwise reads once, few, many or a size class.

J: TRBJ2-7; V: TRBV16; D: TRBD2; size: NA; DNA: TGTGCCAGCAGCCAATGGGAGGGCACTAACTACGAGCAGTACTTC; CDR3: CASSQWEGTNYEQYF
J: TRBJ1-4; V: TRBV27; D: NA; size: medium-sized; DNA: TGTGCCAGCAGTTTATCGGGCAGCTACGGAGAAAAACTGTTTTTT; CDR3: CASSLSGSYGEKLFF
J: TRBJ2-7; V: TRBV6-5; D: NA; size: few; DNA: TGTGCCAGCAGTTACGGGGACAAGTACGAGCAGTACTTC; CDR3: CASSYGDKYEQYF
J: TRBJ1-1; V: TRBV19; D: NA; size: NA; DNA: TGTGCCAGTAGTATCGGGCCGGTCACTGAAGCTTTCTTT; CDR3: CASSIGPVTEAFF
J: TRBJ1-1; V: TRBV28; D: NA; size: NA; DNA: TGTGCCAGCAGGCTGGGTTGGGAAGCTTTCTTT; CDR3: CASRLGWEAFF
J: TRBJ2-6; V: TRBV2; D: NA; size: few; DNA: TGTGCCAGCGGGGTTGGGGCCAACGTCCTGACTTTC; CDR3: CASGVGANVLTF
J: TRBJ1-1; V: TRBV5-1; D: NA; size: few; DNA: TGCGCCAGCAGCTTGGCGAAGCTGACGAACACTGAAGCTTTCTTT; CDR3: CASSLAKLTNTEAFF
J: TRBJ1-5; V: TRBV20-1; D: NA; size: many; DNA: TGCAGTGCTGGCAGGGTATATAGCAATCAGCCCCAGCATTTT; CDR3: CSAGRVYSNQPQHF
J: TRBJ1-1; V: TRBV4-1; D: NA; size: NA; DNA: TGCGCCAGCAGCCAGGGGACGGGGATGAACACTGAAGCTTTCTTT; CDR3: CASSQGTGMNTEAFF
J: TRBJ2-2; V: TRBV15; D: TRBD1; size: many; DNA: TGTGCCACCAGCAGAAGAACCGGTGGGACAGGGCACACCGGGGAGCTGTTTTTT; CDR3: CATSRRTGGTGHTGELFF
J: TRBJ2-3; V: TRBV5-1; D: TRBD1; size: NA; DNA: TGCGCCAGCAGAGCTGGGCAGGGGGTAGATACGCAGTATTTT; CDR3: CASRAGQGVDTQYF
J: TRBJ2-7; V: TRBV3-1; D: TRBD2; size: NA; DNA: TGTGCCAGCAGCTCCAAGCGGGGGGGCCACCCCTACGAGCAGTACTTC; CDR3: CASSSKRGGHPYEQYF
J: TRBJ1-5; V: TRBV19; D: NA; size: few; DNA: TGTGCCAGTAGTATTGTCTGGGGGAATGGGGGCAATCAGCCCCAGCATTTT; CDR3: CASSIVWGNGGNQPQHF
J: TRBJ1-1; V: TRBV6-1; D: NA; size: NA; DNA: TGTGCCAGCAGTGAATATAGGGGCACTGAAGCTTTCTTT; CDR3: CASSEYRGTEAFF
J: TRBJ1-1; V: TRBV7-9; D: NA; size: NA; DNA: TGTGCCAGCAGCTTAGAGAGGGGAGCTGAAGCTTTCTTT; CDR3: CASSLERGAEAFF
J: TRBJ2-3; V: TRBV11-2; D: NA; size: NA; DNA: TGTGCCAGCAGCACCCCGAGCACAGATACGCAGTATTTT; CDR3: CASSTPSTDTQYF
J: TRBJ2-1; V: TRBV20-1; D: NA; size: few; DNA: TGCAGTGCCCCGATTGTGGCCCCCTCCTACAATGAGCAGTTCTTC; CDR3: CSAPIVAPSYNEQFF
J: TRBJ2-7; V: TRBV6-2/TRBV6-3; D: TRBD2; size: NA; DNA: TGTGCCAGCAGTTCAGCGGGGGGAGGCCCCTACGAGCAGTACTTC; CDR3: CASSSAGGGPYEQYF
J: TRBJ2-7; V: TRBV5-1; D: NA; size: few; DNA: TGCGCCAGCAGCGGACCCCCGCAGGACTACGAGCAGTACTTC; CDR3: CASSGPPQDYEQYF
J: TRBJ2-1; V: TRBV4-2; D: TRBD2; size: NA; DNA: TGTGCCAGCAGCCAAGTCACTAGCGGGGACGCGAGCTCCTACAATGAGCAGTTCTTC; CDR3: CASSQVTSGDASSYNEQFF
J: TRBJ1-2; V: TRBV29-1; D: NA; size: many; DNA: TGCAGCGTTTCGAGGCAGGGCGGTTATGGCTACACCTTC; CDR3: CSVSRQGGYGYTF
J: TRBJ2-2; V: TRBV11-2; D: TRBD1; size: NA; DNA: TGTGCCAGCAGCCCCAGACAGGGGTCCTTTACCGGGGAGCTGTTTTTT; CDR3: CASSPRQGSFTGELFF
J: TRBJ1-3; V: TRBV6-6; D: TRBD1; size: NA; DNA: TGTGCCAGCAGCCCCCGCACCAGGGGGGCGGGAAACACCATATATTTT; CDR3: CASSPRTRGAGNTIYF
J: TRBJ1-1; V: TRBV29-1; D: NA; size: many; DNA: TGCAGCGTTGAAGATTTGGTGGGGTCGGGGGCTTTCTTT; CDR3: CSVEDLVGSGAFF
J: TRBJ2-7; V: TRBV5-4; D: TRBD2; size: NA; DNA: TGTGCCAGCAGCACCGGGACTAGCGGGGGGGGGGCGGAGCAGTACTTC; CDR3: CASSTGTSGGGAEQYF
J: TRBJ1-5; V: TRBV2; D: NA; size: NA; DNA: TGTGCCAGCAGTGATCCCGAAGGGGAGGGGAATCAGCCCCAGCATTTT; CDR3: CASSDPEGEGNQPQHF
J: TRBJ1-5; V: TRBV19; D: NA; size: few; DNA: TGTGCCAGTAGTACGGGACGACGTTCCAATCAGCCCCAGCATTTT; CDR3: CASSTGRRSNQPQHF
J: TRBJ2-1; V: TRBV28; D: TRBD2; size: once; DNA: TGTGCCAGCAGTTTAATGACTAGCGGGGACAGCTCCTACAATGAGCAGTTCTTC; CDR3: CASSLMTSGDSSYNEQFF
J: TRBJ2-3; V: TRBV7-2; D: TRBD2; size: few; DNA: TGTGCCAGCAGCTCCCTCTGGACTAGCGGGTCCACAGATACGCAGTATTTT; CDR3: CASSSLWTSGSTDTQYF
J: TRBJ2-3; V: TRBV5-6; D: NA; size: many; DNA: TGTGCCAGCAGCTTGTTTGGAGATACGCAGTATTTT; CDR3: CASSLFGDTQYF
J: TRBJ2-3; V: TRBV13; D: NA; size: many; DNA: TGTGCCAGCAGCTACTCTGAACTATTGGGGGATACGCAGTATTTT; CDR3: CASSYSELLGDTQYF
J: TRBJ2-4; V: TRBV4-3; D: NA; size: many; DNA: TGCGCCAGCAGCCAAGAAACAGGAGGGGGGGACAACATTCAGTACTTC; CDR3: CASSQETGGGDNIQYF
J: TRBJ2-3; V: TRBV27; D: TRBD2; size: few; DNA: TGTGCCAGCAGTCAACTAGCGGGGGGGCCCACAGATACGCAGTATTTT; CDR3: CASSQLAGGPTDTQYF
J: TRBJ2-5; V: TRBV15; D: NA; size: NA; DNA: TGTGCCACCAGCAGAGATAGGGGGAAAGAGACCCAGTACTTC; CDR3: CATSRDRGKETQYF
J: TRBJ2-1; V: TRBV7-2; D: TRBD2; size: NA; DNA: TGTGCCAGCAGCTTCCTCGGTGCGGGGGGGAAACCGGAGAGCTCCTACAATGAGCAGTTCTTC; CDR3: CASSFLGAGGKPESSYNEQFF
J: TRBJ2-3; V: TRBV30; D: NA; size: many; DNA: TGTGCCTGGAGTACCGGGGGTACGCAGTATTTT; CDR3: CAWSTGGTQYF
J: TRBJ1-5; V: TRBV19; D: NA; size: few; DNA: TGTGCCAGTAGTAAATGGCTTAGCAATCAGCCCCAGCATTTT; CDR3: CASSKWLSNQPQHF
J: TRBJ1-6; V: TRBV5-1; D: TRBD1; size: few; DNA: TGCGCCAGCGGGACAGGGGCAAATAATTCACCCCTCCACTTT; CDR3: CASGTGANNSPLHF
J: TRBJ1-1; V: TRBV9; D: NA; size: NA; DNA: TGTGCCAGCAGCGCTGGACAGTTCGGCACTGAAGCTTTCTTT; CDR3: CASSAGQFGTEAFF
J: TRBJ1-4; V: TRBV29-1; D: TRBD1; size: many; DNA: TGCAGCGTTGACGGGACAGGGAATGAAAAACTGTTTTTT; CDR3: CSVDGTGNEKLFF
J: TRBJ2-2; V: TRBV20-1; D: TRBD1; size: few; DNA: TGCAGTGCCCCGTGGGACAGGGGGTCCGGGGAGCTGTTTTTT; CDR3: CSAPWDRGSGELFF
J: TRBJ1-2; V: TRBV12-3/TRBV12-4; D: NA; size: many; DNA: TGTGCCAGCAGTAGCAACAGGGATACGGCCTATGGCTACACCTTC; CDR3: CASSSNRDTAYGYTF